This record concerns one T cell receptor (beta chain) sequence. This CDR3 region has 13 residues. Germline lookup yields CDR1 KGHDR and CDR2 SFDVKD. Losses at the gene ends were 5 bases for V and 3 bases for J; bases not matched to a gene: 1. This specimen belongs to a study of blood T cell repertoires in COVID-19. Study summary: Acute and convalescent COVID-19 samples came from the United States, Italy and Spain.

Under the authors' procedure: The assay estimated nucleated cells by amplifying reference gene primers. TCRdb's copy holds only in-frame clones and misses some; the assay was immunoSEQ multiplex PCR. V and J calls and clone size are as listed in that table; D and trimming were resolved from the DNA. The sample consists of about 310,000 clones, roughly 84% of them appearing once. Sequencing used peripheral blood. The chain is built from TRBV24-1 and TRBJ1-2, with 8 bases lining up with TRBD1. The receptor's source is a middle-aged man with active or convalescent COVID-19. The CDR3 sequence is CATSAQGDYGYTF. In DNA form, the CDR3 reads TGTGCCACCAGTGCACAGGGGGACTATGGCTACACCTTC.